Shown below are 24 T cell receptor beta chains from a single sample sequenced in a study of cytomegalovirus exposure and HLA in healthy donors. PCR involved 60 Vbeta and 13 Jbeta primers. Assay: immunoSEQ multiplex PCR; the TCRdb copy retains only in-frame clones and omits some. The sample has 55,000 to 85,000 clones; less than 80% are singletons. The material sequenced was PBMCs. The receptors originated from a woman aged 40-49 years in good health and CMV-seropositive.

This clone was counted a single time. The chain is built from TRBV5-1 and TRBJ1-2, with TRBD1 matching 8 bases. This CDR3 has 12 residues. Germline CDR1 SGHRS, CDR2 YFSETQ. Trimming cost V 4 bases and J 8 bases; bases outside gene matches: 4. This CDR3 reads CASSPDRGGYTF. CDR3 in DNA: TGCGCCAGCAGCCCAGACAGGGGCGGCTACACCTTC.

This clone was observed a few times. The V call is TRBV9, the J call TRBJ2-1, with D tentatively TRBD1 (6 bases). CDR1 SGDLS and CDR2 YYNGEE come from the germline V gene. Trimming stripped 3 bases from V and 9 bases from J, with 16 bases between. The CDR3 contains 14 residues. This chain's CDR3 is CASSALQGWGEQFF. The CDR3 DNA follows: TGTGCCAGCAGCGCCCTACAGGGTTGGGGTGAGCAGTTCTTC.

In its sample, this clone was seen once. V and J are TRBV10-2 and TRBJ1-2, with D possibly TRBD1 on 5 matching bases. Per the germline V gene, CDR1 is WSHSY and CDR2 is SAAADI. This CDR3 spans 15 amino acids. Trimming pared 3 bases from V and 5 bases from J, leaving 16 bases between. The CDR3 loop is CASSDGQGRVYGYTF. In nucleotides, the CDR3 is TGCGCCAGCAGTGACGGGCAGGGTCGGGTTTATGGCTACACCTTC.

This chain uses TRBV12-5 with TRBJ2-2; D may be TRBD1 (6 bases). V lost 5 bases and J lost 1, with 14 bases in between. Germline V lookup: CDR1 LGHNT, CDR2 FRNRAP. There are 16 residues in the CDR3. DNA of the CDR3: TGTGCTAGTGGTACCCCGACAGGATGGAACACCGGGGAGCTGTTTTTT. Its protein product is CASGTPTGWNTGELFF.

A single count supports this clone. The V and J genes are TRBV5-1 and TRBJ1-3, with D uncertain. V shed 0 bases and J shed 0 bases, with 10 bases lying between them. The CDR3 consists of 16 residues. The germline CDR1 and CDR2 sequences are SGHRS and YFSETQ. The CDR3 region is CASSLGAAISGNTIYF. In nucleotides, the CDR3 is TGCGCCAGCAGCTTGGGTGCGGCCATCTCTGGAAACACCATATATTTT.

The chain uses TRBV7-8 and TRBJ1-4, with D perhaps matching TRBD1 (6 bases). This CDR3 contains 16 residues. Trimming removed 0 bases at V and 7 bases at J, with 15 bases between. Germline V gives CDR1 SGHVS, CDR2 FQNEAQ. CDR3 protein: CASSLAGGGAGEKLFF. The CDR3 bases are TGTGCCAGCAGCTTAGCGGGAGGGGGGGCCGGTGAAAAACTGTTTTTT.

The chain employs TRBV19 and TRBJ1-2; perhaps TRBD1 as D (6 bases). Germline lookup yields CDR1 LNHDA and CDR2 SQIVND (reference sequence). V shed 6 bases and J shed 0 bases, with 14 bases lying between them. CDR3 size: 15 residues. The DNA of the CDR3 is TGTGCCAGTAGAACCGGGGACAACTCTAACTATGGCTACACCTTC. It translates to CASRTGDNSNYGYTF.

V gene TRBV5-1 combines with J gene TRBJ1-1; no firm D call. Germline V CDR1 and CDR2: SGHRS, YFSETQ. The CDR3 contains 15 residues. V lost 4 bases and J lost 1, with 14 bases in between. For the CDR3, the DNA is TGCGCCAGCAGCAGATCTACAGAGAAGAACACTGAAGCTTTCTTT. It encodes CASSRSTEKNTEAFF.

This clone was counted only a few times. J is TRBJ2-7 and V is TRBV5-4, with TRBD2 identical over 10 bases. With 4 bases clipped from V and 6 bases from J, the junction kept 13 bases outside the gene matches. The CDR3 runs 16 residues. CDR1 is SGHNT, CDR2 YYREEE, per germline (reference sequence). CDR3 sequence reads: CASSTPLAGGPAEQYF. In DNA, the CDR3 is TGTGCCAGCAGCACACCCTTAGCGGGGGGCCCCGCCGAGCAGTACTTC.

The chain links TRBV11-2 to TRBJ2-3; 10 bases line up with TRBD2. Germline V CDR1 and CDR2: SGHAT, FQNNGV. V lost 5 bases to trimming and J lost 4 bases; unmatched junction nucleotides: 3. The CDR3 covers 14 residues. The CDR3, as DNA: TGTGCCAGCAGCCGGACTAGCGGCGCAGATACGCAGTATTTT. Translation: CASSRTSGADTQYF.

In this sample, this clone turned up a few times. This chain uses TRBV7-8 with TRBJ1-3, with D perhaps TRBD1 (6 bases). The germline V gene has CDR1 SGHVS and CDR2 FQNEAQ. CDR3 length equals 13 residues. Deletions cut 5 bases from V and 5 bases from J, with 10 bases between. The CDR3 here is CASSPDSRNTIYF. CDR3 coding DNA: TGTGCCAGCAGCCCGGACAGCAGAAACACCATATATTTT.

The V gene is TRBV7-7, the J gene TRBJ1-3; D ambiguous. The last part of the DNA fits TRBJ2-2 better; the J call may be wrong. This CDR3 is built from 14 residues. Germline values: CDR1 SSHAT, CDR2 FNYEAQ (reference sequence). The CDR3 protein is CASSLEANTGELFF. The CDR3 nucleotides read TGTGCCAGCAGCTTAGAAGCTAACACCGGGGAGCTGTTTTTT.

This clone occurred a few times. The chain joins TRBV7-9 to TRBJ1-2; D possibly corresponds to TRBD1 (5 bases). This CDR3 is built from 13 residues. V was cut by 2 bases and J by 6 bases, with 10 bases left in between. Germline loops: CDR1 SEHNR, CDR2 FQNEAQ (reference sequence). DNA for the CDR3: TGTGCCAGCAGCTTAATCAGGGTGGATGGCTACACCTTC. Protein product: CASSLIRVDGYTF.

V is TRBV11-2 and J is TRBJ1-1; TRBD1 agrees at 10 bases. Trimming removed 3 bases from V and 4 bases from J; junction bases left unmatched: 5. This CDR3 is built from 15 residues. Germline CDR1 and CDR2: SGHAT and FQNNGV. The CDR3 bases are TGTGCCAGCAGCTTTACCAGACAGGGGGCCACTGAAGCTTTCTTT. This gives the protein CASSFTRQGATEAFF.

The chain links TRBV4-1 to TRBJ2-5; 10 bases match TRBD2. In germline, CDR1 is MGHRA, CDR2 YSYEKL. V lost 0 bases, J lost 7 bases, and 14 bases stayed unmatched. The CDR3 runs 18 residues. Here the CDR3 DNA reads TGCGCCAGCAGCCAAGAGGGGACTAGCGACGTCCGGGGGATGACCCAGTACTTC. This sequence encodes CASSQEGTSDVRGMTQYF.

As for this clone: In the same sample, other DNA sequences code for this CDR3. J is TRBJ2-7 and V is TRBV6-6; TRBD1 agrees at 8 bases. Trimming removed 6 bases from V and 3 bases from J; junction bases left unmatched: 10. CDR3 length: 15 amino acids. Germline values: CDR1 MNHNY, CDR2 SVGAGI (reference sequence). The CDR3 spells CASSPPRDRNYEQYF. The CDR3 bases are TGTGCCAGCAGCCCTCCTAGGGACAGGAACTACGAGCAGTACTTC.

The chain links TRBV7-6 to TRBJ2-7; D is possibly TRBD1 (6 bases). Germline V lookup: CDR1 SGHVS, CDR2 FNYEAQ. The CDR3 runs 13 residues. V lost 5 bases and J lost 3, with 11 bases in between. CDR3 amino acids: CASSGLGHYEQYF. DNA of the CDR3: TGTGCCAGCAGCGGACTGGGACACTACGAGCAGTACTTC.

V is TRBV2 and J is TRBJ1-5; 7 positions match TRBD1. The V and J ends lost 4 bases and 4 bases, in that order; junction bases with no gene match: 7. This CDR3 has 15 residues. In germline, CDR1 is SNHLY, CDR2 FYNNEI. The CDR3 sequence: CASSAGRGENQPQHF. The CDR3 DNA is TGTGCCAGCAGTGCCGGCAGGGGGGAGAATCAGCCCCAGCATTTT. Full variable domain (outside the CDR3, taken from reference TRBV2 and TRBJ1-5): EPEVTQTPSHQVTQMGQEVILRCVPISNHLYFYWYRQILGQKVEFLVSFYNNEISEKSEIFDDQFSVERPDGSNFTLKIRSTKLEDSAMYFCASSAGRGENQPQHFGDGTRLSIL.

The CDR3 loop reads CASSWQGQETQYF. The CDR3 bases are TGTGCCAGCAGCTGGCAGGGGCAAGAGACCCAGTACTTC. V is TRBV2 and J is TRBJ2-5; a possible D gene is TRBD1 (6 bases). V dropped 6 bases and J dropped 2 bases, with 10 bases sitting between them. Looked up from germline, CDR1 is SNHLY and CDR2 is FYNNEI. The CDR3 has 13 amino acids.

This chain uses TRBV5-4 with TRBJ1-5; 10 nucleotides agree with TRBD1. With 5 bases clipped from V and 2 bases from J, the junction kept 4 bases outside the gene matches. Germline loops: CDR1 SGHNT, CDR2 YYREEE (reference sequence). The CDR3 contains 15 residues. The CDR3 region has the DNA TGTGCCAGCAGTTCCGGGACAGGGGGCAATCAGCCCCAGCATTTT. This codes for CASSSGTGGNQPQHF.

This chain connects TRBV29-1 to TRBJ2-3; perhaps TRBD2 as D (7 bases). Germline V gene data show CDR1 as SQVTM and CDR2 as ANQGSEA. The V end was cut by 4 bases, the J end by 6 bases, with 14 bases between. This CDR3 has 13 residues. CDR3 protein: CSVAVGGHDTQYF. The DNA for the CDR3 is TGCAGCGTTGCGGTCGGGGGGCATGATACGCAGTATTTT.

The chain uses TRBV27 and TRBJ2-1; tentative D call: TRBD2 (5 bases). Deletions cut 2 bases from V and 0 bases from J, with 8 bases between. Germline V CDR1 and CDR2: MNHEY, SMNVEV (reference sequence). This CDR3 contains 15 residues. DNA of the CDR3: TGTGCCAGCAGTTTAGAGGGAAGCTCCTACAATGAGCAGTTCTTC. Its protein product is CASSLEGSSYNEQFF.

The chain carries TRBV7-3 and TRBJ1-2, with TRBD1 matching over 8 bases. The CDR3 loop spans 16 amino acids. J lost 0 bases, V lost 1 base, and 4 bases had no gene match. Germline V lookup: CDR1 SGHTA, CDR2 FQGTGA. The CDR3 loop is CASSLSAGGANYGYTF. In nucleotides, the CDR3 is TGTGCCAGCAGCTTAAGTGCAGGGGGCGCTAACTATGGCTACACCTTC.

The chain's CDR3 is CASSWDRYGAEQYF. Written as DNA, the CDR3 is TGCGCCAGCAGCTGGGACAGATACGGAGCAGAGCAGTACTTC. The gene calls are TRBV5-1 and TRBJ2-7; 7 bases map to TRBD1. Germline CDR1 is SGHRS and CDR2 is YFSETQ. V trimming: 3 bases; J trimming: 7 bases; junction bases outside the gene matches: 10. There are 14 residues in the CDR3. The full variable domain, in which reference TRBV5-1 and TRBJ2-7 provide the parts outside the CDR3, is KAGVTQTPRYLIKTRGQQVTLSCSPISGHRSVSWYQQTPGQGLQFLFEYFSETQRNKGNFPGRFSGRQFSNSRSEMNVSTLELGDSALYLCASSWDRYGAEQYFGPGTRLTVT.